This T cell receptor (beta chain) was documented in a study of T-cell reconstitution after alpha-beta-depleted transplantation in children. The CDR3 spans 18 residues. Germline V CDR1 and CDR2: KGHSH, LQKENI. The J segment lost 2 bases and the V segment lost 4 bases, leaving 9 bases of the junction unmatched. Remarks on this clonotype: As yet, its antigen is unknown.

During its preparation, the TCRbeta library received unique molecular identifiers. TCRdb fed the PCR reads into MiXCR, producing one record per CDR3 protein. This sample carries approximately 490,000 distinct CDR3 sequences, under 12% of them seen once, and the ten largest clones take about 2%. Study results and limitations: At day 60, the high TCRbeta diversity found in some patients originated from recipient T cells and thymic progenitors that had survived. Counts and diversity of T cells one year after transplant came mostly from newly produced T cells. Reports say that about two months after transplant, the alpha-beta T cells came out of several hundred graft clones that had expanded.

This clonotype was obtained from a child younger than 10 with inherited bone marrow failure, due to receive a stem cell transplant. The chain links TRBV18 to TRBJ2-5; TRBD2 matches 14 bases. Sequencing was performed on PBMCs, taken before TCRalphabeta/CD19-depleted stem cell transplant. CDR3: CASSRGLAGGGIQETQYF. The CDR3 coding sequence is TGTGCCAGCTCACGCGGACTAGCGGGAGGAGGGATACAAGAGACCCAGTACTTC.